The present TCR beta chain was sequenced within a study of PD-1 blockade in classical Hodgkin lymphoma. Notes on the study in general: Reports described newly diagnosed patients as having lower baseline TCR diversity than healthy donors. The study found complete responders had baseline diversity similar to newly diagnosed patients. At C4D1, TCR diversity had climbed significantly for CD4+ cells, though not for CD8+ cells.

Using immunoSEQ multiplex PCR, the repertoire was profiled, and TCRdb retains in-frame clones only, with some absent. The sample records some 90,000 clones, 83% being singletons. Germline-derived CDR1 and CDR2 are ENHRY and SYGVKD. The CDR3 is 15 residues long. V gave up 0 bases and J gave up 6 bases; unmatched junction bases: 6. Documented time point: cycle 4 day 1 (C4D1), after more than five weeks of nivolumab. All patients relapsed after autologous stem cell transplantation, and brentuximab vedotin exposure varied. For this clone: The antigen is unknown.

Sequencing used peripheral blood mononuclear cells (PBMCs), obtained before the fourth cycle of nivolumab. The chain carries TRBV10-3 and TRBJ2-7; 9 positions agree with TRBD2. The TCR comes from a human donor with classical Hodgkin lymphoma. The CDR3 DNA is TGTGCCATCAGTGAGTCGCGGGGGGGTGGTAGCGAGCAGTACTTC. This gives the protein CAISESRGGGSEQYF.